This T cell receptor beta chain was found in a study of T cells in Graves' hyperthyroidism and ophthalmopathy. Overall study context: The authors collected peripheral blood at initial diagnosis, before any treatment.

Authors of the study amplified TCR beta CDR3 regions from RNA transcripts. HTBI primers drove first-round RT-PCR of the TCR CDR3. TCRdb re-derived calls from the multiplex PCR reads in MiXCR, one entry per CDR3 protein. The sample lists approximately 640,000 distinct CDR3 sequences; about 16% were seen once. The CDR3 length is 12 residues. CDR1 is ENHRY, CDR2 SYGVKD, per germline. V was pared by 3 bases and J by 8 bases, with 9 bases between. In its sample, this clonotype was seen many times. The sequence was obtained from a woman in her twenties or thirties with Graves' hyperthyroidism. The sequencing input was blood. The chain uses TRBV10-3 and TRBJ2-3, with D unresolved. The chain's CDR3 is CAISDPMSTQYF. In nucleotides, the CDR3 is TGTGCCATCAGTGACCCCATGTCTACGCAGTATTTT.